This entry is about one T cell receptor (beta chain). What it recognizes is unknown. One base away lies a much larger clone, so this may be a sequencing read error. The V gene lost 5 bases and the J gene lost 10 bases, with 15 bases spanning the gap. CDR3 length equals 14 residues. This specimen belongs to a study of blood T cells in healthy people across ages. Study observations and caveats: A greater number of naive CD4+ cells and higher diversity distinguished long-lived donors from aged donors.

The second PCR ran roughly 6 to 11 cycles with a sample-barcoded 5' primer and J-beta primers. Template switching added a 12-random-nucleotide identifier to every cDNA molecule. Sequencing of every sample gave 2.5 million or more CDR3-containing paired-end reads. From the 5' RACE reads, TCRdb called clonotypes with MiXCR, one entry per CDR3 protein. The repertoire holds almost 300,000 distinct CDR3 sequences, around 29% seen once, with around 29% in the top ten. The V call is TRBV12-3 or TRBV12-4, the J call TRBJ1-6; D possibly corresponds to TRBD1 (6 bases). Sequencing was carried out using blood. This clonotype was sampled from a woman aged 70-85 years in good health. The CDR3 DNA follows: TGTGCCAGCAGTCTAGTGGGGGCGGAATCACCCCTCCACTTT. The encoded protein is CASSLVGAESPLHF.